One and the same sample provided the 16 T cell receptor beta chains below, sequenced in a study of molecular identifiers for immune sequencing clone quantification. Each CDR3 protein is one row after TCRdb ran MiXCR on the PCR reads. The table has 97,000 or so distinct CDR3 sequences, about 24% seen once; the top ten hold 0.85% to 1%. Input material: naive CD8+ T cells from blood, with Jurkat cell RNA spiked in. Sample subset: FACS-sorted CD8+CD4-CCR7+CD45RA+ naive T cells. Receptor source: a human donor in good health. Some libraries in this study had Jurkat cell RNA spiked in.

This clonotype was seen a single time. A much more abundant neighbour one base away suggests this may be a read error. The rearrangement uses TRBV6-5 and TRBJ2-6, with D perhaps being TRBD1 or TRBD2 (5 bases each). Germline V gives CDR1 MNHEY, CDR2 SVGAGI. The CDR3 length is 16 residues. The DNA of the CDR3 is TGTGCCAGCAGTTATAACGGGGATCCTGGGGCCAACGACCTGACTTTC. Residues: CASSYNGDPGANDLTF.

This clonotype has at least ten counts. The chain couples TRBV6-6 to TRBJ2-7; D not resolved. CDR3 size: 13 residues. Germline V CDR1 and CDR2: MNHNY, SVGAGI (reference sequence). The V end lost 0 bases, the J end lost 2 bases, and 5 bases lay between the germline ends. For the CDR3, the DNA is TGTGCCAGCAGTTACTCGACCCCCTACGAGCAGTACTTC. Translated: CASSYSTPYEQYF.

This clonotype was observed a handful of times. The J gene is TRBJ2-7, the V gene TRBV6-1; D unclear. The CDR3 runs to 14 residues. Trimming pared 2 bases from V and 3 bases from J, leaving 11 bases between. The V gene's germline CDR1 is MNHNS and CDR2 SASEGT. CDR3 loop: CASSEFLVNYEQYF. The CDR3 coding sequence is TGTGCCAGCAGTGAATTTCTAGTGAACTACGAGCAGTACTTC.

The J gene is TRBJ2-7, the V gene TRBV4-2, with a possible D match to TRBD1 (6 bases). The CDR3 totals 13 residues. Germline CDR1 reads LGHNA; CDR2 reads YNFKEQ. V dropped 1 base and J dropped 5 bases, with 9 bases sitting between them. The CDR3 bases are TGTGCCAGCAGCCAAGTACAGGGTAACGAGCAGTACTTC. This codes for CASSQVQGNEQYF.

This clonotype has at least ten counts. CDR3 coding DNA: TGTGCCAGCAGCTTAGTGGCAGACACTGAAGCTTTCTTT. Encoded protein: CASSLVADTEAFF. The rearrangement links TRBV7-6 to TRBJ1-1; D not certain. CDR1 and CDR2 from the germline V gene are SGHVS and FNYEAQ. V was pared by 1 base and J by 3 bases, with 6 bases between. The CDR3 covers 13 residues.

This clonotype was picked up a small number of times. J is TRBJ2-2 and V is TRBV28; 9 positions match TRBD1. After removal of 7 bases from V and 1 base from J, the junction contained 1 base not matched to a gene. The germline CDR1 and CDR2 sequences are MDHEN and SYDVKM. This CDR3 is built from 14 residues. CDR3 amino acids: CASTDRGNTGELFF. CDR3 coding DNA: TGTGCCAGCACGGACAGGGGGAACACCGGGGAGCTGTTTTTT.

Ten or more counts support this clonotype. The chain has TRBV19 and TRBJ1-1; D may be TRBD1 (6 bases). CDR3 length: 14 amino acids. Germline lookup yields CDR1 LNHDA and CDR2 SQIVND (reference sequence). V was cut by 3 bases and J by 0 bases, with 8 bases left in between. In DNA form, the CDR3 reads TGTGCCAGTAGTATGGGGGGCCTGAACACTGAAGCTTTCTTT. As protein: CASSMGGLNTEAFF.

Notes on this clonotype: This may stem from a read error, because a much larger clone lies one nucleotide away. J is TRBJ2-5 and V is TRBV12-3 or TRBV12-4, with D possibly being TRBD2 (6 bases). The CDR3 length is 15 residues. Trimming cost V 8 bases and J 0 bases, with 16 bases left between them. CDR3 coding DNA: TGTGCCAGCGGCCGCGCCGGAGGGTACCAAGAGACCCAGTACTTC. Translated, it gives CASGRAGGYQETQYF.

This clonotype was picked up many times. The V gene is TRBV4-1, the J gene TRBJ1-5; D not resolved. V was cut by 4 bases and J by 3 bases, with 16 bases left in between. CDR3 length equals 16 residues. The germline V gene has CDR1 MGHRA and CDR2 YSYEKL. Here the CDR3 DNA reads TGCGCCAGCAGCCCTGGCATAACGACCTCCAATCAGCCCCAGCATTTT. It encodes CASSPGITTSNQPQHF.

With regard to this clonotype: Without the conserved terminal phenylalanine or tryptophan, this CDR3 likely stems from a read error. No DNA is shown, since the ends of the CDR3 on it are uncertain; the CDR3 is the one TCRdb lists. The CDR3 spells CASSLRGPEAVY. The genes are TRBV7-9 and TRBJ1-1; the table names TRBD1, a call not compared with the DNA. A total of 12 residues make up the CDR3, ends included. Germline V gene data show CDR1 as SEHNR and CDR2 as FQNEAQ (reference sequence).

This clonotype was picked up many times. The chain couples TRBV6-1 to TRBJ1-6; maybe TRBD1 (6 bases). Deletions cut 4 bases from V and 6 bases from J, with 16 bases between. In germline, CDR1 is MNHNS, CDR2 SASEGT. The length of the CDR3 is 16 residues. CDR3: CASSVRDTVFNSPLHF. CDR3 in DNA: TGTGCCAGCAGTGTCCGGGACACCGTGTTTAATTCACCCCTCCACTTT.

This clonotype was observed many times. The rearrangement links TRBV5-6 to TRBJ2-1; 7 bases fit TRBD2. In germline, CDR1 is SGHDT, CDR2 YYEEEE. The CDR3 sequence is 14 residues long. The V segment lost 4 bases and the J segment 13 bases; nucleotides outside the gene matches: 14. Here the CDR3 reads CASSPGGLHISQFF. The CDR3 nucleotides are TGTGCCAGCAGCCCTGGGGGACTACACATTAGCCAGTTCTTC. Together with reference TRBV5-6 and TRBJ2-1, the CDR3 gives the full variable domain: DAGVTQSPTHLIKTRGQQVTLRCSPKSGHDTVSWYQQALGQGPQFIFQYYEEEERQRGNFPDRFSGHQFPNYSSELNVNALLLGDSALYLCASSPGGLHISQFFGPGTRLTVL.

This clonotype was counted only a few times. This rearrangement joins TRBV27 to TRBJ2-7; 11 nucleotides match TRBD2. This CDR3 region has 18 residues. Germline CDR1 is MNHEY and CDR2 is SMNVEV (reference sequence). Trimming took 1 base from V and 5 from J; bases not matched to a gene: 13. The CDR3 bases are TGTGCCAGCAGTTTATTAGGTACTAGCGGGAGCCTCGGGCACGAGCAGTACTTC. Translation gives CASSLLGTSGSLGHEQYF.

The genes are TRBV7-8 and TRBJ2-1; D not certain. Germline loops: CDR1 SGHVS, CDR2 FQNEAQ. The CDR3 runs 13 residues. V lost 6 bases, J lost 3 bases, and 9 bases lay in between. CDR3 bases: TGTGCCAGCAGTTACGCAGGCTACAATGAGCAGTTCTTC. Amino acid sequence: CASSYAGYNEQFF.

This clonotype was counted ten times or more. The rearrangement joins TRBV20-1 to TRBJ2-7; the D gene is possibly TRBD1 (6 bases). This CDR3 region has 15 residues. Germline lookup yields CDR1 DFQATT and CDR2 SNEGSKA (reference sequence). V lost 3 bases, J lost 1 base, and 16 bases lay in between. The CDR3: CSASELAGDSYEQYF. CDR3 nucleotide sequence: TGCAGTGCTAGTGAGCTGGCAGGGGATTCCTACGAGCAGTACTTC.

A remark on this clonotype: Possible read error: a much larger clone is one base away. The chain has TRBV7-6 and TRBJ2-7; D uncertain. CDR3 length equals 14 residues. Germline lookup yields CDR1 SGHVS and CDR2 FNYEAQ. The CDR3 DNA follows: TGTGCCAGCGGCTTAACCGGATTCTCCTACGAGCAGTACTTC. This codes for CASGLTGFSYEQYF.